A selection of T cell receptor beta chains follows, all from one sample in a study of identical twins. TCRdb independently ran MiXCR on the 5' RACE reads; one entry per CDR3 protein. This sample has hundreds of thousands of distinct CDR3 sequences, with over 20% found just once. These data were likewise used in another study, on T cells expressing NK-cell markers.

The source material was PBMCs. These receptors all stem from a young woman in good health. CDR3s leave out the opening cysteine and the closing phenylalanine or tryptophan. Part of the rows lack a size; the others show once, few, many or a class for expanded clones.

>TRBJ1-2|TRBV5-1|few
ASSLDRATYGYT
>TRBJ2-3|TRBV29-1|few
SAGWGGHRPDTQY
>TRBJ2-1|TRBV12-3/TRBV12-4|.
ASSLSSPGYEQF
>TRBJ1-3|TRBV10-3|few
AIRGLAGSGNTIY
>TRBJ1-5|TRBV9|many
ASSVGGGNQPQH
>TRBJ2-1|TRBV6-2/TRBV6-3|few
AIQNSKIRAEQF
>TRBJ1-2|TRBV29-1|few
SANFDSAAGYT
>TRBJ1-5|TRBV6-5|.
ASSSVYGEEPQH
>TRBJ2-3|TRBV11-3|few
ASSLDHGTGVTDTQY
>TRBJ2-1|TRBV12-3/TRBV12-4|.
ASSFGSEYNEQF
>TRBJ2-1|TRBV7-9|.
ASSSRDRVDEQF